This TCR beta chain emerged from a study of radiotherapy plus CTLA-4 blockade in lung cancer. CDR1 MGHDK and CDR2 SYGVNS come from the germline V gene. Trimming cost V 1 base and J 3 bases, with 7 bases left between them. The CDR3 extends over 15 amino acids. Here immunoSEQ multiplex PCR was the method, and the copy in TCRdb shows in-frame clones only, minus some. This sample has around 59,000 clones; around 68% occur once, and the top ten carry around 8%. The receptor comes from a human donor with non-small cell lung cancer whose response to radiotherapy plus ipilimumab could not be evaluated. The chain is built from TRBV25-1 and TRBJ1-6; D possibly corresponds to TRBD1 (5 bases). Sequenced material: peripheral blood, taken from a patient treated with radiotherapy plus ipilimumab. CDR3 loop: CASSESTGYNSPLHF. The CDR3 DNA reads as TGTGCCAGCAGTGAATCCACAGGCTATAATTCACCCCTCCACTTT.